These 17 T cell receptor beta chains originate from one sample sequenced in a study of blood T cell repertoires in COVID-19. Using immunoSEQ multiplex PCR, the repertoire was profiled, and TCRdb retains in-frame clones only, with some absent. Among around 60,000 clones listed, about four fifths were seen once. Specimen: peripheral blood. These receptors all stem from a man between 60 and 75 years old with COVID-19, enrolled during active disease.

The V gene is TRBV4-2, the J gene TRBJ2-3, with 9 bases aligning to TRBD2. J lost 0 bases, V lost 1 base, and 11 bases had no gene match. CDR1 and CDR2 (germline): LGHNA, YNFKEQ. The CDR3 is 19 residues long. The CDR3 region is CASSQVAGLAGTSTDTQYF. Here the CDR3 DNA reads TGTGCCAGCAGCCAAGTAGCAGGGCTAGCGGGGACTAGCACAGATACGCAGTATTTT.

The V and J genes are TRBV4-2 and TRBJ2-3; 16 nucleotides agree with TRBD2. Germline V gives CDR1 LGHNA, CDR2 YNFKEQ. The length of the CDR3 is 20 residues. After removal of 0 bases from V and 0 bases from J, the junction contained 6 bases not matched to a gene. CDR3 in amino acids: CASSQDQGTSGRESTDTQYF. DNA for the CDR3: TGTGCCAGCAGCCAAGATCAGGGGACTAGCGGGAGGGAGAGCACAGATACGCAGTATTTT.

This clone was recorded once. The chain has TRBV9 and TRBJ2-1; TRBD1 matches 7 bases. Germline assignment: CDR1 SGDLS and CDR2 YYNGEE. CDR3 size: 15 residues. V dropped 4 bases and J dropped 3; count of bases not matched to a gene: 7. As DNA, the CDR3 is TGTGCCAGCAGCAAGACCGGACAGGTCTACAATGAGCAGTTCTTC. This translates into CASSKTGQVYNEQFF.

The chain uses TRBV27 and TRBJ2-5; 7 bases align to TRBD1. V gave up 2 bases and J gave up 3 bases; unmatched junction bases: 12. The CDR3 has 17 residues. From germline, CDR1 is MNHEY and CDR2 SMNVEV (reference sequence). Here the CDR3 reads CASSLVPPTGQKETQYF. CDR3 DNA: TGTGCCAGCAGTTTAGTCCCTCCGACGGGACAGAAAGAGACCCAGTACTTC.

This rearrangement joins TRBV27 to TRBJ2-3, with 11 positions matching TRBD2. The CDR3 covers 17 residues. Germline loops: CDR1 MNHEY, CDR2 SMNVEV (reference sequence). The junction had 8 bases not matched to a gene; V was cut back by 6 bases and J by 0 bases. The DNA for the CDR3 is TGTGCCAGCAGCCGGCTAGCGGGGGGAACTAGCACAGATACGCAGTATTTT. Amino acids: CASSRLAGGTSTDTQYF.

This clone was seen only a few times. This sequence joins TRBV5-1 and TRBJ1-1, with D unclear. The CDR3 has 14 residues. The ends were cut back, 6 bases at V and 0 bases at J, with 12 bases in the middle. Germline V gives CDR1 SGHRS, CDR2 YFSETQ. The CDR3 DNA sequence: TGCGCCAGCAACACGGACGGGATGAACACTGAAGCTTTCTTT. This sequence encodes CASNTDGMNTEAFF.

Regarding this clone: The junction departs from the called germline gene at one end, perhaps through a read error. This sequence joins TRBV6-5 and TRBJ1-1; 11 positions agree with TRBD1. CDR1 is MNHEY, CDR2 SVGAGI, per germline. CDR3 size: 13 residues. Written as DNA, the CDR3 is TGTGCCAGCAGCACGGACAGGGGGCTCCCATACCATTTT. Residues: CASSTDRGLPYHF.

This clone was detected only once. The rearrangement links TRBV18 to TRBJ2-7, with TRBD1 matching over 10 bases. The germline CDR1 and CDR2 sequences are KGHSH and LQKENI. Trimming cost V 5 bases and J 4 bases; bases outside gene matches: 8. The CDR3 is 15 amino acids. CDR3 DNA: TGTGCCAGCTCAGCCGGGACAGGGGAATGGTACGAGCAGTACTTC. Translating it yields CASSAGTGEWYEQYF.

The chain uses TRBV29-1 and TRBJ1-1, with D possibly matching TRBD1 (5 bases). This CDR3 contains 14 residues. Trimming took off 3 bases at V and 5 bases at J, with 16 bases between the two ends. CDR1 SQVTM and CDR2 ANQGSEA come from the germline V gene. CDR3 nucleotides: TGCAGCGTTGATAGGGGTCAGGGCGGTACTGAAGCTTTCTTT. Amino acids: CSVDRGQGGTEAFF.

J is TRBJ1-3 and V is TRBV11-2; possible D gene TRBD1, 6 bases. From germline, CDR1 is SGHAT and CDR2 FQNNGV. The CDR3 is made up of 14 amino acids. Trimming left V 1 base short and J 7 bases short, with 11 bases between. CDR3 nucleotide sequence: TGTGCCAGCAGCTTAGGAGCAGGGGTGAACACCATATATTTT. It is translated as CASSLGAGVNTIYF.

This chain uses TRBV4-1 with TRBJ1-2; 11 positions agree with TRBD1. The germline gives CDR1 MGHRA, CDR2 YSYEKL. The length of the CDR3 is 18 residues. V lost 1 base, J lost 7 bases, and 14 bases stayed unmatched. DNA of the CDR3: TGCGCCAGCAGCCAAGGACTTATCGACCGGGACAGGGGGGTTGGCTACACCTTC. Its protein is CASSQGLIDRDRGVGYTF.

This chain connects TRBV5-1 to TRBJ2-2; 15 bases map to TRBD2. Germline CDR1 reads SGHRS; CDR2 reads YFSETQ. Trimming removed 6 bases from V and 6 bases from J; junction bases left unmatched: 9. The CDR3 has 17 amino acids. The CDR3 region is CASTTGLAGGRAGELFF. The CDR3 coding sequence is TGCGCCAGCACCACGGGACTAGCGGGAGGCCGGGCCGGGGAGCTGTTTTTT. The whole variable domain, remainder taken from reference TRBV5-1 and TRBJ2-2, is KAGVTQTPRYLIKTRGQQVTLSCSPISGHRSVSWYQQTPGQGLQFLFEYFSETQRNKGNFPGRFSGRQFSNSRSEMNVSTLELGDSALYLCASTTGLAGGRAGELFFGEGSRLTVL.

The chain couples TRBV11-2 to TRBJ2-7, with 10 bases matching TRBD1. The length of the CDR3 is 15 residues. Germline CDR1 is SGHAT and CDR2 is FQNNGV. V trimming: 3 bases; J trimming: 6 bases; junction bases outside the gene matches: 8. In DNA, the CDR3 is TGTGCCAGCAGCTTTGAGTCGACAGGGGGCTCCGAGCAGTACTTC. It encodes CASSFESTGGSEQYF.

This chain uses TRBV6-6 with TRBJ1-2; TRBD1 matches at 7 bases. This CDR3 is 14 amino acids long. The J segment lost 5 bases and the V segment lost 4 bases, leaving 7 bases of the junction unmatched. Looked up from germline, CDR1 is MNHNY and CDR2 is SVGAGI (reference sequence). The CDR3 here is CASSLNRGGYGYTF. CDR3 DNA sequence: TGTGCCAGCAGTTTAAACAGGGGCGGGTATGGCTACACCTTC.

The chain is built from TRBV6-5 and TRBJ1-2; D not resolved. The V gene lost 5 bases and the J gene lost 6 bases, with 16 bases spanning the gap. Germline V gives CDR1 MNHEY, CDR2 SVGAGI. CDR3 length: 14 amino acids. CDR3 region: CASSRVGMGNGYTF. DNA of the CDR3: TGTGCCAGCAGTAGAGTCGGTATGGGCAATGGCTACACCTTC.

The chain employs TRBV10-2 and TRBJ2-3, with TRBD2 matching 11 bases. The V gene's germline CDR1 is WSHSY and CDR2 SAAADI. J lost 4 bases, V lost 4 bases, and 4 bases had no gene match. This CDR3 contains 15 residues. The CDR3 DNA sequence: TGCGCCAGCAGTGGAACTAGCGGGAGCCCAGATACGCAGTATTTT. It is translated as CASSGTSGSPDTQYF.

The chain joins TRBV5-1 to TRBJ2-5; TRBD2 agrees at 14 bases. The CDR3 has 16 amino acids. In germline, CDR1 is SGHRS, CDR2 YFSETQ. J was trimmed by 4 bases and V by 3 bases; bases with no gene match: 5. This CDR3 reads CASSWGLAGAGETQYF. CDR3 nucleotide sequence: TGCGCCAGCAGCTGGGGACTAGCGGGAGCGGGAGAGACCCAGTACTTC.